Below, 23 T cell receptor beta chains from the same sample are listed, as sequenced in a study of breast tumors, draining lymph nodes, adjacent tissues. TCRdb re-called the multiplex PCR reads with MiXCR, one entry per CDR3 protein. The sample lists about 270,000 distinct CDR3 sequences; 30% to 35% were seen once. Breast cancer patients provided tissue from their axillary draining lymph nodes. The sample was axillary lymph node tissue. Receptors were obtained from a female donor with breast cancer. Some clones in this sample may be carry-over from other donors' samples.

This chain uses TRBV5-5 with TRBJ1-5; unclear D gene. Germline CDR1 and CDR2: SGHKS and YYEKEE (reference sequence). The CDR3 length is 14 residues. With 0 bases removed from V and 7 bases from J, the gap between germline ends came to 11 bases. The CDR3 region has the DNA TGTGCCAGCAGCTTGGCCGGAACAACGCAGCCCCAGCATTTT. Translation: CASSLAGTTQPQHF.

Notes on this clonotype: It may be a read error: a sequence one base away is much more abundant. The rearrangement uses TRBV2 and TRBJ2-7, with a tentative D call TRBD1 (6 bases). Germline values: CDR1 SNHLY, CDR2 FYNNEI. CDR3 length: 15 residues. The V gene lost 5 bases and the J gene lost 3 bases, with 17 bases spanning the gap. This chain's CDR3 is CASSWVRGCLYEQYF. The DNA of the CDR3 is TGTGCCAGCAGTTGGGTAAGGGGGTGTCTCTACGAGCAGTACTTC.

This clonotype was picked up a small number of times. This chain links TRBV3-1 with TRBJ2-2; D is unclear. V gave up 1 base and J gave up 6 bases, with 9 bases separating them. Germline V gene data show CDR1 as LGHDT and CDR2 as YNNKEL (reference sequence). The CDR3 covers 14 residues. This CDR3 is CASSQVYGSGELFF. DNA of the CDR3: TGTGCCAGCAGCCAAGTATACGGATCCGGGGAGCTGTTTTTT. The variable domain in full, completed from reference TRBV3-1 and TRBJ2-2, reads DTAVSQTPKYLVTQMGNDKSIKCEQNLGHDTMYWYKQDSKKFLKIMFSYNNKELIINETVPNRFSPKSPDKAHLNLHINSLELGDSAVYFCASSQVYGSGELFFGEGSRLTVL.

The chain recombines TRBV2 with TRBJ2-2; maybe TRBD2 (6 bases). Germline V gene lookup returns CDR1 SNHLY and CDR2 FYNNEI. V lost 0 bases, J lost 9 bases, and 11 bases lay in between. The CDR3 consists of 14 residues. The DNA for the CDR3 is TGTGCCAGCAGTGAAGCCCTAGCGACTAGGGAGCTGTTTTTT. It encodes CASSEALATRELFF.

The rearrangement links TRBV20-1 to TRBJ1-4; 8 bases line up with TRBD1. Losses at the gene ends were 8 bases for V and 7 bases for J; bases not matched to a gene: 9. CDR3 length: 13 amino acids. Germline CDR1 is DFQATT and CDR2 is SNEGSKA (reference sequence). In nucleotides, the CDR3 is TGCAGTACTACCGGGACAGGCGGTGAAAAACTGTTTTTT. It codes for CSTTGTGGEKLFF.

Of note for this clonotype: The junction shows a germline mismatch at one end, possibly a read error. J is TRBJ2-4 and V is TRBV5-4; D gene ambiguous. This CDR3 comprises 17 residues. Germline-derived CDR1 and CDR2 are SGHNT and YYREEE (reference sequence). The CDR3 DNA reads TGCGCCAGCAGCCAAAGTCGTGCCTCAGGTGCCAAAAACGTTCAGTACTTC. Translated: CASSQSRASGAKNVQYF.

This clonotype was observed at least ten times. This chain joins TRBV4-1 and TRBJ2-5; D might be TRBD1 or TRBD2, each matching 5 bases. The CDR3 is 15 amino acids. CDR1 MGHRA and CDR2 YSYEKL come from the germline V gene. The ends were cut back, 0 bases at V and 5 bases at J, with 13 bases in the middle. The CDR3 loop is CASSQDGARGETQYF. As DNA, the CDR3 is TGCGCCAGCAGCCAAGATGGGGCCCGAGGGGAGACCCAGTACTTC.

The table lists this clonotype with a count of one. A read error may produce the germline difference seen at one junction end. The chain combines TRBV30 with TRBJ1-2, with 9 bases matching TRBD1. Germline V CDR1 and CDR2: GTSNPN, SVGIG (reference sequence). The CDR3 contains 13 residues. CDR3 sequence: CPWLKQGAEGYTF. The CDR3, as DNA: TGTCCCTGGCTTAAACAGGGGGCTGAGGGCTACACCTTC.

This clonotype appeared many times. The V call is TRBV7-9, the J call TRBJ2-7; the match to TRBD2 covers 7 bases. In germline, CDR1 is SEHNR, CDR2 FQNEAQ (reference sequence). V gave up 7 bases and J gave up 1 base; unmatched junction bases: 16. CDR3 length: 17 residues. The DNA of the CDR3 is TGTGCCAGCACAAATGGGGGGGGGTTATCCCCATCCTACGAGCAGTACTTC. Translated: CASTNGGGLSPSYEQYF.

The chain joins TRBV4-1 to TRBJ1-1; 9 bases are shared with TRBD1. The CDR3 is 17 amino acids. J was trimmed by 0 bases and V by 0 bases; bases with no gene match: 5. Germline assignment: CDR1 MGHRA and CDR2 YSYEKL. DNA of the CDR3: TGCGCCAGCAGCCAAGATGCCGGGACAGGGTTGAACACTGAAGCTTTCTTT. As protein: CASSQDAGTGLNTEAFF.

This clonotype came up many times. The chain has TRBV5-6 and TRBJ2-2, with D unresolved. V gave up 4 bases and J gave up 1 base, with 11 bases separating them. CDR3 length: 15 amino acids. Germline values: CDR1 SGHDT, CDR2 YYEEEE. The CDR3 reads CASSPVWGNTGELFF. DNA of the CDR3: TGTGCCAGCAGCCCGGTGTGGGGGAACACCGGGGAGCTGTTTTTT.

As concerns this clonotype: A much larger clone is a single base away; this may be a read error. The gene calls are TRBV6-5 and TRBJ2-5, with 8 positions matching TRBD2. The CDR3 has 14 residues. Looked up from germline, CDR1 is MNHEY and CDR2 is SVGAGI. The CDR3 DNA sequence: TGTGCCAGCAGTCACTCGAGGGCCGGGGGGGCCCAGTACTTC. Encoded protein: CASSHSRAGGAQYF.

This clonotype was seen ten or more times. The CDR3 bases are TGTGCCAGCAGCTTGGACCACAATGAGCAGTTCTTC. Translation gives CASSLDHNEQFF. This sequence joins TRBV11-2 and TRBJ2-1, with no clear D. Trimming pared 3 bases from V and 5 bases from J, leaving 5 bases between. The CDR3 loop spans 12 amino acids. The germline V gene encodes CDR1 SGHAT and CDR2 FQNNGV.

The V and J genes are TRBV5-4 and TRBJ2-5; TRBD2 matches at 8 bases. The CDR3 has 17 amino acids. Germline V gene sequence: CDR1 SGHNT, CDR2 YYREEE (reference sequence). The V and J ends lost 5 bases and 3 bases, in that order; junction bases with no gene match: 15. CDR3: CASRDPQAGVGKETQYF. DNA for the CDR3: TGTGCCAGCAGGGATCCACAAGCGGGAGTGGGAAAAGAGACCCAGTACTTC.

The rearrangement links TRBV15 to TRBJ2-4, with a weak D call TRBD2 (6 bases). This CDR3 region has 13 residues. Trimming took off 1 base at V and 9 bases at J, with 10 bases between the two ends. Germline V CDR1 and CDR2: LNHNV, YYDKDF (reference sequence). CDR3 coding DNA: TGTGCCACCAGCAGAGCCATGGGGGGCATTCAGTACTTC. This encodes CATSRAMGGIQYF.

Concerning this clonotype itself: A much larger clone differs by one base, so this may be a read error. CDR3 region: CAWRASETYEQYF. The CDR3, as DNA: TGTGCCTGGAGAGCCAGCGAGACCTACGAGCAGTACTTC. The chain has TRBV30 and TRBJ2-7; D not resolved. The V end was cut by 3 bases, the J end by 2 bases, with 11 bases between. Germline CDR1 GTSNPN, CDR2 SVGIG (reference sequence). This CDR3 has 13 amino acids.

This clonotype was seen many times. V and J are TRBV24-1 and TRBJ2-7, with 10 bases matching TRBD1. This CDR3 is 11 amino acids long. The germline V gene has CDR1 KGHDR and CDR2 SFDVKD. Trimming cost V 10 bases and J 6 bases; bases outside gene matches: 2. The CDR3, as DNA: TGTGCCACAGACAGGGGGCTCGAGCAGTACTTC. Its protein product is CATDRGLEQYF.

At least ten counts were recorded for this clonotype. CDR3 protein: CASSESSYNEQFF. The CDR3 DNA sequence: TGCGCCAGCAGTGAGTCCAGCTACAATGAGCAGTTCTTC. This chain joins TRBV10-2 and TRBJ2-1; D call uncertain. The V and J ends lost 0 bases and 3 bases respectively, with 3 bases between them. Germline loops: CDR1 WSHSY, CDR2 SAAADI. This CDR3 spans 13 amino acids.

This clonotype was seen many times. The chain couples TRBV11-2 to TRBJ2-7, with D possibly TRBD2 on 6 matching bases. CDR3 length equals 14 residues. The V end lost 1 base, the J end lost 2 bases, and 9 bases lay between the germline ends. The germline V gene has CDR1 SGHAT and CDR2 FQNNGV. The CDR3 reads CASSLAGVTYEQYF. The CDR3, as DNA: TGTGCCAGCAGCTTAGCGGGAGTAACCTACGAGCAGTACTTC.

To note about this clonotype: A read error may explain this, as a much larger clone is one base away. The gene calls are TRBV5-5 and TRBJ2-7, with D possibly being TRBD1 (5 bases). CDR3 length: 15 residues. From germline, CDR1 is SGHKS and CDR2 YYEKEE (reference sequence). The DNA of the CDR3 is TGTGCCAGCACCTTGGGGCAGGGCTACTCCTACGAGCAGTGCTTC. This translates into CASTLGQGYSYEQCF.

As for this clonotype: This may be a read error, as it is one base from a much larger clone. The chain combines TRBV20-1 with TRBJ1-5, with unresolved D. Germline V gene data show CDR1 as DFQATT and CDR2 as SNEGSKA (reference sequence). The CDR3 is 14 residues long. In DNA, the CDR3 is TGCAGTGCTAGGCGCCCCGCGGGTCATCAGTCCCAGCATTTT. Translation gives CSARRPAGHQSQHF.

This clonotype was recorded at least ten times. The rearrangement uses TRBV9 and TRBJ2-1, with 7 positions matching TRBD2. V trimming: 5 bases; J trimming: 8 bases; junction bases outside the gene matches: 22. This CDR3 spans 18 amino acids. Germline V gene sequence: CDR1 SGDLS, CDR2 YYNGEE. The CDR3 protein is CASSAVAGEPIFVDEQFF. For the CDR3, the DNA is TGTGCCAGCAGTGCTGTTGCGGGAGAGCCAATCTTTGTCGATGAGCAGTTCTTC. The variable domain in full, completed from reference TRBV9 and TRBJ2-1, reads DSGVTQTPKHLITATGQRVTLRCSPRSGDLSVYWYQQSLDQGLQFLIQYYNGEERAKGNILERFSAQQFPDLHSELNLSSLELGDSALYFCASSAVAGEPIFVDEQFFGPGTRLTVL.

This chain uses TRBV14 with TRBJ2-2; possibly TRBD1 for D (6 bases). CDR3 length: 15 amino acids. Trimming shortened V by 8 bases and J by 0 bases, and 13 bases separated the two germline ends. Germline-derived CDR1 and CDR2 are SGHDN and FVKESK. The CDR3 loop is CASSPWTANTGELFF. CDR3 bases: TGTGCCAGCTCACCATGGACAGCGAACACCGGGGAGCTGTTTTTT.